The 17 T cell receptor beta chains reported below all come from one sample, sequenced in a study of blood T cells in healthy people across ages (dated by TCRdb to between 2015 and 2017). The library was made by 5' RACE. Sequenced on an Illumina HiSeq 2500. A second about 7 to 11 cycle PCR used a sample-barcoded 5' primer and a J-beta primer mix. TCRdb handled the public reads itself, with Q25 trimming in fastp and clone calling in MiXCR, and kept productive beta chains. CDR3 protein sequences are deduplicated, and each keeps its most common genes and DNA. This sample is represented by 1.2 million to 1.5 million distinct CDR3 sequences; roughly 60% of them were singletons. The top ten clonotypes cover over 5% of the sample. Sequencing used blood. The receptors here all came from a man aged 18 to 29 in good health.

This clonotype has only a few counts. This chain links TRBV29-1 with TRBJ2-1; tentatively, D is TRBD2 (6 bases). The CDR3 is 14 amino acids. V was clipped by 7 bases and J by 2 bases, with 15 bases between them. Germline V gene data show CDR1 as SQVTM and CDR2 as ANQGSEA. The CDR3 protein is CSALGSGPYNEQFF. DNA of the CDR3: TGCAGCGCCCTGGGGAGCGGGCCCTACAATGAGCAGTTCTTC.

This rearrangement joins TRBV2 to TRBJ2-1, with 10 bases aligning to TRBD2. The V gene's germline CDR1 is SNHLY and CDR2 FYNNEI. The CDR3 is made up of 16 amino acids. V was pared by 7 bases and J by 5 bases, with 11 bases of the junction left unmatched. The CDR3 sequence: CASKVEASGGHNEQFF. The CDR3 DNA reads TGTGCCAGCAAGGTTGAGGCTAGCGGGGGCCACAATGAGCAGTTCTTC. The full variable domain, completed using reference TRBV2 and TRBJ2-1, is EPEVTQTPSHQVTQMGQEVILRCVPISNHLYFYWYRQILGQKVEFLVSFYNNEISEKSEIFDDQFSVERPDGSNFTLKIRSTKLEDSAMYFCASKVEASGGHNEQFFGPGTRLTVL.

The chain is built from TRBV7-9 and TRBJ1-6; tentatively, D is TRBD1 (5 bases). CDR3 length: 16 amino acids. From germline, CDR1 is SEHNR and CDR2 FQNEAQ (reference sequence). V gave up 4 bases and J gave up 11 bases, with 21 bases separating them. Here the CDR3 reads CASSWAGREKIPPLHF. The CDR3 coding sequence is TGTGCCAGCAGCTGGGCCGGCAGGGAGAAGATTCCACCCCTCCACTTT. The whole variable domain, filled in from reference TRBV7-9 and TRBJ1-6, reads DTGVSQNPRHKITKRGQNVTFRCDPISEHNRLYWYRQTLGQGPEFLTYFQNEAQLEKSRLLSDRFSAERPKGSFSTLEIQRTEQGDSAMYLCASSWAGREKIPPLHFGNGTRLTVT.

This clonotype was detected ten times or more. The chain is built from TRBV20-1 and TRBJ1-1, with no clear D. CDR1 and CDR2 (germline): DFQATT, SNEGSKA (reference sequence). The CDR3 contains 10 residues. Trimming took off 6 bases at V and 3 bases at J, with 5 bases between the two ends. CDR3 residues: CSATDTEAFF. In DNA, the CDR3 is TGCAGTGCCACGGACACTGAAGCTTTCTTT.

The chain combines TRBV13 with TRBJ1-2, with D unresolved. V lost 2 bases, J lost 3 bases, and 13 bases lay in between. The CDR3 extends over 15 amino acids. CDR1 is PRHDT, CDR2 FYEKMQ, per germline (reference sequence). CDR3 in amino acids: CASSLRSISDYGYTF. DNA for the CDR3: TGTGCCAGCAGCTTACGGTCAATATCTGACTATGGCTACACCTTC.

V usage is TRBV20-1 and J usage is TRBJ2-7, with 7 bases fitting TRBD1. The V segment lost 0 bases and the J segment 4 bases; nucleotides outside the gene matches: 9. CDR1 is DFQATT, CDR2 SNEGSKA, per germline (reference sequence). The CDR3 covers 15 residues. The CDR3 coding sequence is TGCAGTGCTAGAGATCCGGGACAGAAAATTTACGAGCAGTACTTC. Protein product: CSARDPGQKIYEQYF.

CDR3: CASSSGQGLSQETQYF. For the CDR3, the DNA is TGTGCCAGCAGCTCGGGACAGGGATTAAGCCAAGAGACCCAGTACTTC. The gene calls are TRBV7-2 and TRBJ2-5; 9 bases agree with TRBD1. The ends lost 4 bases at V and 1 base at J; junction bases unmatched: 7. The CDR3 spans 16 residues. Germline V lookup: CDR1 SGHTA, CDR2 FQGNSA.

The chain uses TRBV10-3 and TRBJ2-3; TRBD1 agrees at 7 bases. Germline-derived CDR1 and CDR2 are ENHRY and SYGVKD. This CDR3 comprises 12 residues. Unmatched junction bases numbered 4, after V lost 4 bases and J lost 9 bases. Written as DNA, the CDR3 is TGTGCCATCAGTGGAGAGGGGGCCACGCAGTATTTT. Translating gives CAISGEGATQYF.

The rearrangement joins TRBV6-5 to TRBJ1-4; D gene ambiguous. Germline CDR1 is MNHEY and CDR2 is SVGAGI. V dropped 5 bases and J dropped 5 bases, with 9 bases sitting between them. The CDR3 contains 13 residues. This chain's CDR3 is CASSPYRNEKLFF. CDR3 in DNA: TGTGCCAGCAGTCCGTACCGAAATGAAAAACTGTTTTTT.

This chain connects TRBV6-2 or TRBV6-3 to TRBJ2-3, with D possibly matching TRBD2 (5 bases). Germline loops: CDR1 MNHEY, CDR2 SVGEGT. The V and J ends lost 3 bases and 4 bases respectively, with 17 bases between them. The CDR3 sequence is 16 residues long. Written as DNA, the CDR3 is TGTGCCAGCAGTTATCCGTCGGAGGCCGGCCCAGATACGCAGTATTTT. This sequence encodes CASSYPSEAGPDTQYF.

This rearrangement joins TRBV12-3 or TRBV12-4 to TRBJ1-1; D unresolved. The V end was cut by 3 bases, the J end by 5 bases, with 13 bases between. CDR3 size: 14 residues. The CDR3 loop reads CASSLDSLGTEAFF. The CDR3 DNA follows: TGTGCCAGCAGTTTGGACTCCCTGGGAACTGAAGCTTTCTTT.

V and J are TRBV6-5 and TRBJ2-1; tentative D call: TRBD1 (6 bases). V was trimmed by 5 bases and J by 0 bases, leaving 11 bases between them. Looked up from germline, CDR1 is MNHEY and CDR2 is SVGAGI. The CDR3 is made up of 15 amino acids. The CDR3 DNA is TGTGCCAGCAGTCGCCCAGGGGTCTCCTACAATGAGCAGTTCTTC. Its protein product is CASSRPGVSYNEQFF.

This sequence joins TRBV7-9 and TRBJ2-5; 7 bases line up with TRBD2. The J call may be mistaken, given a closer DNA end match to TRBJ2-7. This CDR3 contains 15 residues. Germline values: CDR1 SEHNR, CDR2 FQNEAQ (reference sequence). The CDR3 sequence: CASSFAGVRLDEQYF. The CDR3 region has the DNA TGTGCCAGCAGCTTCGCGGGAGTTCGGCTGGACGAGCAGTACTTC.

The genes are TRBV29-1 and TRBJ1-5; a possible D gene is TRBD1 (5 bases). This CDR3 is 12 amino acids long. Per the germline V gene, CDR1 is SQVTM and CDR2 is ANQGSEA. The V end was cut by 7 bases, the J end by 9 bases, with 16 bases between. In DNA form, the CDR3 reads TGCAGCGCTGCGGCGGGGGGAGGGCCCCAGCATTTT. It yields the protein CSAAAGGGPQHF.

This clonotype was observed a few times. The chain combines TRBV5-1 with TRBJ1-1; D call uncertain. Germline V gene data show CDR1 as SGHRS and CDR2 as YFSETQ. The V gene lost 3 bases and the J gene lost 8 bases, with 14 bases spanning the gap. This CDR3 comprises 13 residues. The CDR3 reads CASSSGPEPEAFF. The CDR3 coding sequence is TGCGCCAGCAGCTCAGGTCCCGAGCCCGAAGCTTTCTTT.

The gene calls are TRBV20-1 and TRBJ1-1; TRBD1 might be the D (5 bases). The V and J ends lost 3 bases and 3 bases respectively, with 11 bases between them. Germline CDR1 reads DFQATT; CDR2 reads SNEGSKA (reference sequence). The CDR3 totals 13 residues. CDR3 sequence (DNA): TGCAGTGCTAGTGGTGGGGGATACACTGAAGCTTTCTTT. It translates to CSASGGGYTEAFF.

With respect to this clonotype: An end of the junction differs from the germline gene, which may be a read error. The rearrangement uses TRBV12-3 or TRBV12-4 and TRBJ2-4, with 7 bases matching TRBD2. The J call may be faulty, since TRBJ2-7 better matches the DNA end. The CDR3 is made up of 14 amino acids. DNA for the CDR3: TGTGCCAGCAGATTAGAAGGACTAGATTACGAGCAGTACTTC. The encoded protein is CASRLEGLDYEQYF.